The 23 T cell receptor beta chains reported below all come from one sample, sequenced in a study of alternative splicing in chronic myeloid leukemia remission. Libraries were built from poly-A-enriched mRNA from 1 ug total RNA. TCRdb reprocessed the bulk RNA-seq reads and keeps a single row for each CDR3 protein, giving no DNA. The sample has fewer than 350 distinct CDR3 sequences, roughly 95% seen once. Sequencing input: PBMCs. All receptors come from a person aged 25-55 years in good health.

The chain joins TRBV19 to TRBJ1-6. CDR3 length: 18 amino acids. Looked up from germline, CDR1 is LNHDA and CDR2 is SQIVND (reference sequence). The CDR3 sequence: CASRTRAGYDLYNSPLHF.

The chain combines TRBV7-6 with TRBJ1-1; TCRdb gives TRBD1 as the D gene, but with no DNA this cannot be confirmed. Per germline, CDR1 SGHVS and CDR2 FNYEAQ. The CDR3 totals 15 residues. The CDR3 protein is CASSSHTGYGNEAFF.

The V gene is TRBV28, the J gene TRBJ2-1. Germline V gives CDR1 MDHEN, CDR2 SYDVKM. This CDR3 has 17 amino acids. CDR3 protein: CASSPPQTRTDYNEQFF.

In this sample, this clonotype is hyperexpanded. CDR3: CASTQQGGGNQPQHF. This chain connects TRBV12-3 or TRBV12-4 to TRBJ1-5. The CDR3 spans 15 residues.

J is TRBJ2-7 and V is TRBV6-2 or TRBV6-3; TCRdb designates TRBD2, a call that cannot be tested without DNA. This CDR3 contains 14 residues. Germline V gene lookup returns CDR1 MNHEY and CDR2 SVGEGT. CDR3: CASTGEGLTYEQYF.

This clonotype was observed a handful of times. This CDR3 is CASSLSPGTGSNEQFF. V usage is TRBV7-9 and J usage is TRBJ2-1; the D gene TCRdb calls, TRBD1, cannot be checked with no DNA. The CDR3 consists of 16 residues. Germline V gene sequence: CDR1 SEHNR, CDR2 FQNEAQ (reference sequence).

The V and J genes are TRBV29-1 and TRBJ1-1. CDR1 is SQVTM, CDR2 ANQGSEA, per germline. The CDR3 is 11 amino acids. The CDR3 protein is CSVEDRAEAFF.

The chain couples TRBV20-1 to TRBJ1-2. Germline V lookup: CDR1 DFQATT, CDR2 SNEGSKA (reference sequence). There are 13 residues in the CDR3. The CDR3 loop is CSARPQGGYGYTF.

The genes are TRBV5-1 and TRBJ1-1. The CDR3 contains 13 residues. Germline V CDR1 and CDR2: SGHRS, YFSETQ. The CDR3 here is CASSADPYTEAFF.

The chain links TRBV14 to TRBJ1-1; TCRdb picks TRBD1, but there is no DNA to check that call. Per germline, CDR1 SGHDN and CDR2 FVKESK. This CDR3 has 13 residues. CDR3 region: CASSGRDRGEAFF.

The chain uses TRBV6-4 and TRBJ2-2; the D call of TRBD2 rests on TCRdb alone, since no DNA is present to check it. Per germline, CDR1 MRHNA and CDR2 SNTAGT. This CDR3 contains 14 residues. CDR3 amino acids: CASSRAANTGELFF.

The genes are TRBV24-1 and TRBJ1-1. This CDR3 has 13 amino acids. Looked up from germline, CDR1 is KGHDR and CDR2 is SFDVKD. The CDR3 sequence is CATSGLGDTEAFF.

The chain employs TRBV5-8 and TRBJ1-1. The germline V gene encodes CDR1 SGHTS and CDR2 YDEGEE. This CDR3 comprises 15 residues. CDR3: CASSLVGGQNTEAFF.

This clonotype has a single count. The rearrangement joins TRBV30 to TRBJ2-7. From germline, CDR1 is GTSNPN and CDR2 SVGIG (reference sequence). The CDR3 totals 11 residues. CDR3 loop: CAWSNSYEQYF.

The chain employs TRBV6-6 and TRBJ1-3. In germline, CDR1 is MNHNY, CDR2 SVGAGI (reference sequence). The CDR3 sequence is 12 residues long. The CDR3 protein is CASSPIGNTIYF.

The rearrangement joins TRBV27 to TRBJ1-1. The germline gives CDR1 MNHEY, CDR2 SMNVEV (reference sequence). The CDR3 loop spans 11 amino acids. CDR3 residues: CATSRGTEAFF.

This CDR3 is CASSQGQGNEKLFF. The V call is TRBV4-1, the J call TRBJ1-4. CDR3 length: 14 amino acids. The germline gives CDR1 MGHRA, CDR2 YSYEKL.

This chain uses TRBV6-1 with TRBJ1-1. The CDR3 has 13 amino acids. Germline V gene lookup returns CDR1 MNHNS and CDR2 SASEGT. This chain's CDR3 is CASSDSENTEAFF.

The chain has TRBV11-2 and TRBJ1-1; TCRdb gives TRBD1 as the D gene, but with no DNA this cannot be confirmed. This CDR3 region has 15 residues. Germline V CDR1 and CDR2: SGHAT, FQNNGV. The CDR3 spells CASSPRTDRYTEAFF.

The chain combines TRBV4-1 with TRBJ2-2; checking the TCRdb D call of TRBD2 is not possible without DNA. The CDR3 sequence is 15 residues long. Per germline, CDR1 MGHRA and CDR2 YSYEKL. The CDR3 spells CASSHPGSNTGELFF.

This clonotype occurred once. This chain joins TRBV19 and TRBJ2-2; TCRdb selects TRBD2, and the lack of DNA leaves this call unchecked. This CDR3 is built from 14 residues. The V gene's germline CDR1 is LNHDA and CDR2 SQIVND (reference sequence). The CDR3 protein is CASRLAANTGELFF.

The chain combines TRBV11-2 with TRBJ2-3; TCRdb's D gene call, TRBD2, goes unchecked for lack of DNA. The CDR3 spans 15 residues. Germline assignment: CDR1 SGHAT and CDR2 FQNNGV. This CDR3 reads CASSLGSGRADTQYF.

CDR3: CASSHVGNQPQHF. The V and J genes are TRBV6-2 or TRBV6-3 and TRBJ1-5. Germline lookup yields CDR1 MNHEY and CDR2 SVGEGT. The CDR3 has 13 residues.